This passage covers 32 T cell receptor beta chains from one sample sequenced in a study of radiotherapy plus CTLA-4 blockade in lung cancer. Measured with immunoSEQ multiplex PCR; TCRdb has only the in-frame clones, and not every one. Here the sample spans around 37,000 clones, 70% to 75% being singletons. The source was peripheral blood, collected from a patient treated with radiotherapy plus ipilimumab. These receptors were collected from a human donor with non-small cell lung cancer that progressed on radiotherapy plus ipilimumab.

This CDR3 reads CASSSTDRQQFF. CDR3 DNA: TGTGCCAGCAGCTCGACGGACCGGCAGCAGTTCTTC. The chain recombines TRBV11-2 with TRBJ2-1; D is unresolved. Trimming cost V 4 bases and J 11 bases, with 12 bases left between them. The CDR3 extends over 12 amino acids. The germline CDR1 and CDR2 sequences are SGHAT and FQNNGV.

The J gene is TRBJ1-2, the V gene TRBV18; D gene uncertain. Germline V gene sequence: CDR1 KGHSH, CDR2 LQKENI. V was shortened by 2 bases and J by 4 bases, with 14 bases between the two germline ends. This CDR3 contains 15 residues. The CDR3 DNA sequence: TGTGCCAGCTCACCAAACGCGGGAAGGAGCTATGGCTACACCTTC. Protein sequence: CASSPNAGRSYGYTF.

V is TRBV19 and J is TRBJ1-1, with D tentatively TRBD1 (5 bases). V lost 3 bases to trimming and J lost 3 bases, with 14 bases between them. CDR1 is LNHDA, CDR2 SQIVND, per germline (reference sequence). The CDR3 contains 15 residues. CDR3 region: CASSIDGAAHTEAFF. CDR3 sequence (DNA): TGTGCCAGTAGTATTGACGGGGCGGCGCACACTGAAGCTTTCTTT. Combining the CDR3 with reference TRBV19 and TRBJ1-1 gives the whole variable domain DGGITQSPKYLFRKEGQNVTLSCEQNLNHDAMYWYRQDPGQGLRLIYYSQIVNDFQKGDIAEGYSVSREKKESFPLTVTSAQKNPTAFYLCASSIDGAAHTEAFFGQGTRLTVV.

The CDR3 DNA follows: TGTGCCAGCAGTTCTCCCCTTTACGGGGGCGGAAATTATGAGCAGTTCTTC. Its protein is CASSSPLYGGGNYEQFF. The chain couples TRBV28 to TRBJ2-1; D may be TRBD1 or TRBD2 (6 bases each). CDR1 and CDR2 from the germline V gene are MDHEN and SYDVKM. V was trimmed by 4 bases and J by 8 bases, leaving 24 bases between them. The CDR3 length is 17 residues. Using reference TRBV28 and TRBJ2-1 for the parts outside the CDR3, the full variable domain is DVKVTQSSRYLVKRTGEKVFLECVQDMDHENMFWYRQDPGLGLRLIYFSYDVKMKEKGDIPEGYSVSREKKERFSLILESASTNQTSMYLCASSSPLYGGGNYEQFFGPGTRLTVL.

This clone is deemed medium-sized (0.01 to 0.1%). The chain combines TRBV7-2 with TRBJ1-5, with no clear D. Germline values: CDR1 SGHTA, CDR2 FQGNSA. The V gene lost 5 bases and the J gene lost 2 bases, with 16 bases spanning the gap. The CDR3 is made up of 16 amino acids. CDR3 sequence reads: CASSLQDRGGNQPQHF. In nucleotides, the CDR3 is TGTGCCAGCAGCCTCCAAGACCGGGGTGGCAATCAGCCCCAGCATTTT. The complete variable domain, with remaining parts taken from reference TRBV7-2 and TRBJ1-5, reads GAGVSQSPSNKVTEKGKDVELRCDPISGHTALYWYRQSLGQGLEFLIYFQGNSAPDKSGLPSDRFSAERTGGSVSTLTIQRTQQEDSAVYLCASSLQDRGGNQPQHFGDGTRLSIL.

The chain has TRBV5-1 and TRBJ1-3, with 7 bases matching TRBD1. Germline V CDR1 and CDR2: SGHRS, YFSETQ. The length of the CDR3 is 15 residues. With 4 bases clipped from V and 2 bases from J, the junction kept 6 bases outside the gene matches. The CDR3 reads CASSNPGTAGNTIYF. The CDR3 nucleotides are TGCGCCAGCAGCAACCCCGGGACAGCTGGAAACACCATATATTTT.

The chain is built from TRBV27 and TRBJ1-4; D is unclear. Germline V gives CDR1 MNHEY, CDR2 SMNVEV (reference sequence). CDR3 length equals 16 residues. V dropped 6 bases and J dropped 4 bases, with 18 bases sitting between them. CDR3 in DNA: TGTGCCAGCAGCACGACCAGAGACCGAGTTAATGAAAAACTGTTTTTT. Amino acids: CASSTTRDRVNEKLFF.

CDR3 amino acids: CATSSGDRGVETQYF. CDR3 coding DNA: TGTGCCACCAGCAGTGGGGACAGGGGAGTAGAGACCCAGTACTTC. This rearrangement joins TRBV15 to TRBJ2-5; TRBD1 matches 10 bases. V was pared by 3 bases and J by 4 bases, with 5 bases of the junction left unmatched. The germline V gene encodes CDR1 LNHNV and CDR2 YYDKDF (reference sequence). This CDR3 has 15 amino acids.

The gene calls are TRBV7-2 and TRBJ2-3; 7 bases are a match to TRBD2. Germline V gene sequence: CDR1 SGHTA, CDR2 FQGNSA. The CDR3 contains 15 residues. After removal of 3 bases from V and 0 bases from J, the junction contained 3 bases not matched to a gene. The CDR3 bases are TGTGCCAGCAGCTTCCTAGCGGCTAGCACAGATACGCAGTATTTT. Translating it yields CASSFLAASTDTQYF.

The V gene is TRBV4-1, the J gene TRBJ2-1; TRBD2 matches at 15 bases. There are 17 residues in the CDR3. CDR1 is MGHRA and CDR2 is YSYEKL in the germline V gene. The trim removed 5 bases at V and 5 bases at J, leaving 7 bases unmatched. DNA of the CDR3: TGCGCCAGCAGCTTCGGACTAGCGGGAGGGGTAGACAATGAGCAGTTCTTC. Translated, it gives CASSFGLAGGVDNEQFF.

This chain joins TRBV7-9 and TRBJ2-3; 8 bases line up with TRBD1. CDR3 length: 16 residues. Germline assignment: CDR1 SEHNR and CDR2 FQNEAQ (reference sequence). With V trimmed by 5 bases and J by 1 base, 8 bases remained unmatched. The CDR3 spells CASSILDRAGTDTQYF. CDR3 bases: TGTGCCAGCAGCATCTTGGACAGGGCGGGCACAGATACGCAGTATTTT.

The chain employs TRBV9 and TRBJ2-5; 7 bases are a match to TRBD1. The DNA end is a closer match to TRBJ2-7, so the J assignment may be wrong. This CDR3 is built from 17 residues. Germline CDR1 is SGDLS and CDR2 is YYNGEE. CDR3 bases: TGTGCCAGCAGCGTAGGCCACGGCTACAGGGGCGCCTACGAGCAGTACTTC. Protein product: CASSVGHGYRGAYEQYF.

CDR3 sequence: CASSLAGDQPQHF. The CDR3 DNA reads as TGTGCCAGCAGCTTAGCTGGGGATCAGCCCCAGCATTTT. The V and J genes are TRBV7-2 and TRBJ1-5; no firm D call. Trimming pared 0 bases from V and 5 bases from J, leaving 5 bases between. CDR1 is SGHTA, CDR2 FQGNSA, per germline. The CDR3 sequence is 13 residues long.

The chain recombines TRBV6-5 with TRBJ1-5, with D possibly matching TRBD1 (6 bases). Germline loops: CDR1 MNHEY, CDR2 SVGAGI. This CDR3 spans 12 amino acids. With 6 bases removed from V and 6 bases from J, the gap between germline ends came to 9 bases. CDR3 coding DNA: TGTGCCAGCAGAAAGGGGGGTCAGCCCCAGCATTTT. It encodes CASRKGGQPQHF.

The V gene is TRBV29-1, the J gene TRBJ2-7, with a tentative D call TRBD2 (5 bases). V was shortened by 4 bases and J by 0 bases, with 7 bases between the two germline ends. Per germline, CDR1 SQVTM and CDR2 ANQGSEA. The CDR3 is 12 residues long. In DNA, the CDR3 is TGCAGCGTTGCAGAGGGCTCCTACGAGCAGTACTTC. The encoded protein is CSVAEGSYEQYF.

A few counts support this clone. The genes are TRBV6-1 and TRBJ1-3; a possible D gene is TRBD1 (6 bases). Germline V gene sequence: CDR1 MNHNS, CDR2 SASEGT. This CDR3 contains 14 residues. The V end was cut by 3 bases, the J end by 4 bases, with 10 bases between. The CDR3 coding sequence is TGTGCCAGCAGTGACAGGGGAACGGGAAACACCATATATTTT. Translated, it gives CASSDRGTGNTIYF.

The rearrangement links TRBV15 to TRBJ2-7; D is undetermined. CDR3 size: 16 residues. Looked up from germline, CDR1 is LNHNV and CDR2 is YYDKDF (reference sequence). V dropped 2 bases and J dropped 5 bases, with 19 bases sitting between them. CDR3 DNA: TGTGCCACCAGCAGAAAACTAATAGTCGGCGGCGACGAGCAGTACTTC. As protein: CATSRKLIVGGDEQYF.

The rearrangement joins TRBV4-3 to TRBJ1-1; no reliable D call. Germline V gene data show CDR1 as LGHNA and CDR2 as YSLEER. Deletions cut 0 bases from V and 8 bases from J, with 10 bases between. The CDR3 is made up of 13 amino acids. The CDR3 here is CASSQDLQREAFF. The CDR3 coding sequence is TGCGCCAGCAGCCAAGATTTGCAGCGGGAAGCTTTCTTT.

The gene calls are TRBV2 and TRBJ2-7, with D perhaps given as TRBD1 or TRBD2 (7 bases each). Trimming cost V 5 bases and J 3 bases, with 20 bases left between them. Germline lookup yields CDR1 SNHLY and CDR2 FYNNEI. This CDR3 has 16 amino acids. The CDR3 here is CASSKGGGTDNYEQYF. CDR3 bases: TGTGCCAGCAGTAAGGGGGGAGGGACAGACAACTACGAGCAGTACTTC.

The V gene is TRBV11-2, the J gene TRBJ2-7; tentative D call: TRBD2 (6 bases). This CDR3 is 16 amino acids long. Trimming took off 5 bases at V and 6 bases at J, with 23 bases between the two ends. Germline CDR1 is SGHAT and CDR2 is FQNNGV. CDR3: CASSPGVGGPAGEQYF. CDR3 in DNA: TGTGCCAGCAGCCCGGGGGTGGGAGGACCGGCGGGCGAGCAGTACTTC.

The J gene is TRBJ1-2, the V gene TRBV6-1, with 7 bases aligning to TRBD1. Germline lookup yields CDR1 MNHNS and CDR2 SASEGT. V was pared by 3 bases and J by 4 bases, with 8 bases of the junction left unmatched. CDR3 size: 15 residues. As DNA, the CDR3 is TGTGCCAGCAGTGACGCCGACAGGGTCGGCTATGGCTACACCTTC. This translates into CASSDADRVGYGYTF.

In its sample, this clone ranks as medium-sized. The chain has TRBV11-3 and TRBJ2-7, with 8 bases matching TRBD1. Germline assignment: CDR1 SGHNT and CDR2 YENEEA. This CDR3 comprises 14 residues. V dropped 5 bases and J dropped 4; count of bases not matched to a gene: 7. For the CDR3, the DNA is TGTGCCAGCAGCATCGCAGGGGGCAGGTACGAGCAGTACTTC. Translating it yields CASSIAGGRYEQYF.

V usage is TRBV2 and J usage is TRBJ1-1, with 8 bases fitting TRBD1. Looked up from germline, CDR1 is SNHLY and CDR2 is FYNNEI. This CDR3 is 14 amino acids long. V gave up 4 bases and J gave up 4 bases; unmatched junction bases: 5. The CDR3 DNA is TGTGCCAGCAGTGGGAGACAGGGGAGCACTGAAGCTTTCTTT. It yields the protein CASSGRQGSTEAFF.

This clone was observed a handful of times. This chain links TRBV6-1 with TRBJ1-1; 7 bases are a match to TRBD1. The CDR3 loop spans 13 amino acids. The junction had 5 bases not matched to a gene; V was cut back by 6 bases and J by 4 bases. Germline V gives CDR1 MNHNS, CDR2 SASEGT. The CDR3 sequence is CASSSGGITEAFF. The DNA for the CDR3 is TGTGCCAGCAGCTCAGGGGGGATCACTGAAGCTTTCTTT.

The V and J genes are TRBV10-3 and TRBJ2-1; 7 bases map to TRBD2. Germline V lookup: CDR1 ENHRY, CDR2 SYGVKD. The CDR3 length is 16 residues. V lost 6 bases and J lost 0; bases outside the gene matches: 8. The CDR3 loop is CAIRTSAQSSYNEQFF. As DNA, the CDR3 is TGTGCCATCAGAACTAGCGCCCAGAGCTCCTACAATGAGCAGTTCTTC.

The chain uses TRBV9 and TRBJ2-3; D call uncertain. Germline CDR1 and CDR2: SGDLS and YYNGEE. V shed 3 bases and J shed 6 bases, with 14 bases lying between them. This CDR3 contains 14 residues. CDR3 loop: CASSGGRSRDTQYF. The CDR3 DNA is TGTGCCAGCAGCGGCGGACGGTCCAGGGATACGCAGTATTTT.

Here the CDR3 reads CASSFQQNIQYF. DNA for the CDR3: TGTGCCAGCAGCTTCCAACAAAACATTCAGTACTTC. The gene calls are TRBV7-2 and TRBJ2-4; D call uncertain. The CDR3 loop spans 12 amino acids. Germline CDR1 SGHTA, CDR2 FQGNSA. The ends were cut back, 3 bases at V and 5 bases at J, with 5 bases in the middle.

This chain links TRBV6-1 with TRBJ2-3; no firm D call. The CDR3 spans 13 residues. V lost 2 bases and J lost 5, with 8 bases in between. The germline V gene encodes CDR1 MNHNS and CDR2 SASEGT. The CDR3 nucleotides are TGTGCCAGCAGTGAAAGATACAAAGATACGCAGTATTTT. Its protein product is CASSERYKDTQYF.

The CDR3 reads CASSFSGGYNEQFF. The DNA for the CDR3 is TGTGCCAGCAGCTTTAGCGGGGGTTACAATGAGCAGTTCTTC. This sequence joins TRBV11-3 and TRBJ2-1; 9 nucleotides match TRBD2. Germline CDR1 reads SGHNT; CDR2 reads YENEEA. The CDR3 loop spans 14 amino acids. With 3 bases clipped from V and 4 bases from J, the junction kept 1 base outside the gene matches. The full variable domain, in which reference TRBV11-3 and TRBJ2-1 provide the parts outside the CDR3, is EAGVVQSPRYKIIEKKQPVAFWCNPISGHNTLYWYLQNLGQGPELLIRYENEEAVDDSQLPKDRFSAERLKGVDSTLKIQPAELGDSAVYLCASSFSGGYNEQFFGPGTRLTVL.

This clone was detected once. The CDR3 sequence: CASSSQPGTIQYF. In DNA, the CDR3 is TGTGCCAGCAGTTCCCAGCCGGGGACAATTCAGTACTTC. This chain uses TRBV6-1 with TRBJ2-4; D might be TRBD1 (6 bases). The V end lost 5 bases, the J end lost 10 bases, and 15 bases lay between the germline ends. The CDR3 has 13 residues. Germline V gene sequence: CDR1 MNHNS, CDR2 SASEGT.

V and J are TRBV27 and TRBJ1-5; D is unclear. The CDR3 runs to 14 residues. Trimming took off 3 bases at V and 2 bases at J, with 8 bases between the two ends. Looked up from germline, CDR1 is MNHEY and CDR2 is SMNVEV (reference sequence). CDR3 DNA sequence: TGTGCCAGCAGTTTTGGTCAGGGCAATCAGCCCCAGCATTTT. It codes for CASSFGQGNQPQHF.

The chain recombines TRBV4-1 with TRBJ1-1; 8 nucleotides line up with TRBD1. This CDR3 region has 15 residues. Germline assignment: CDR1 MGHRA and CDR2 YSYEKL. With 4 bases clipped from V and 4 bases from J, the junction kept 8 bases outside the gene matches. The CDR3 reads CASSPGQGGGTEAFF. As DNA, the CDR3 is TGCGCCAGCAGCCCCGGACAGGGAGGAGGCACTGAAGCTTTCTTT.